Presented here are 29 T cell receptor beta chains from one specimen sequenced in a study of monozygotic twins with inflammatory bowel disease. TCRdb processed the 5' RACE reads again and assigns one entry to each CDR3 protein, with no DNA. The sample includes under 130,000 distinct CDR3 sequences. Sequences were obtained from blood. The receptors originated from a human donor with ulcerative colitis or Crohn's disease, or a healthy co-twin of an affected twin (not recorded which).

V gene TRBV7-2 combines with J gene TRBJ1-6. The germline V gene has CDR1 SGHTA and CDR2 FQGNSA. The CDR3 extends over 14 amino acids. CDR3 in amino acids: CASSLGVRSSPLHF.

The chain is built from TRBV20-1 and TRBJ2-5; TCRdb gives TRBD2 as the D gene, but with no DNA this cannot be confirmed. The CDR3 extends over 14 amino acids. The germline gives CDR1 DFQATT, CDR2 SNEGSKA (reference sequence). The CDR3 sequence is CSAMREMGQETQYF.

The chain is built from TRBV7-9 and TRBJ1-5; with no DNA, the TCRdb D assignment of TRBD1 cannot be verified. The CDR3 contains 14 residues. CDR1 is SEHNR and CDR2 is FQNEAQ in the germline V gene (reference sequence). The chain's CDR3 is CASSDRTAIGPQHF.

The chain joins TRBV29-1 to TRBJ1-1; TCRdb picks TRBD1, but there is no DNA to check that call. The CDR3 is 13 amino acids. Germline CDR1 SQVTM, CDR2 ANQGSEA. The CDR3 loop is CSVEDLGRTEAFF.

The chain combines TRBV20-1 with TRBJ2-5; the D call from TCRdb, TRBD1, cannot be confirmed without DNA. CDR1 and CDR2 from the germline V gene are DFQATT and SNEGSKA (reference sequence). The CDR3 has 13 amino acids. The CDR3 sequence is CSALGGRGETQYF.

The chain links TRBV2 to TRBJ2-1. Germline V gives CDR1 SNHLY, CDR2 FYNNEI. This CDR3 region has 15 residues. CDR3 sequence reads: CASRLGGGTYNEQFF. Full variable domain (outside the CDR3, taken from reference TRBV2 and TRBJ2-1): EPEVTQTPSHQVTQMGQEVILRCVPISNHLYFYWYRQILGQKVEFLVSFYNNEISEKSEIFDDQFSVERPDGSNFTLKIRSTKLEDSAMYFCASRLGGGTYNEQFFGPGTRLTVL.

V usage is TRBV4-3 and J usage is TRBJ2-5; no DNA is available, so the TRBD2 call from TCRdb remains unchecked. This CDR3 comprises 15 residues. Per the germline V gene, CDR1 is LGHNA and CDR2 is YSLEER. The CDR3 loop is CASSLNLAGVETQYF.

This CDR3 is CASSYGQNYEQYF. The genes are TRBV6-5 and TRBJ2-7. This CDR3 has 13 amino acids. Germline assignment: CDR1 MNHEY and CDR2 SVGAGI.

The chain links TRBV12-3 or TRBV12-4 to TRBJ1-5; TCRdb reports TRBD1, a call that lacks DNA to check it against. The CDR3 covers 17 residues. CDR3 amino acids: CASSGGQPSVRNQPQHF.

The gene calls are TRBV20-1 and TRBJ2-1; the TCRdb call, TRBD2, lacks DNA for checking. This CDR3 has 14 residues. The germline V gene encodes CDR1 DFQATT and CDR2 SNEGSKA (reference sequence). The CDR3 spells CSASYSGGADVQFF.

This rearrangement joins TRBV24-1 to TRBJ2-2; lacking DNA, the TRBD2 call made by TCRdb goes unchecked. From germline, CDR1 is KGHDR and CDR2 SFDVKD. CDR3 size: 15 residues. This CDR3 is CATSDLAGDTGELFF.

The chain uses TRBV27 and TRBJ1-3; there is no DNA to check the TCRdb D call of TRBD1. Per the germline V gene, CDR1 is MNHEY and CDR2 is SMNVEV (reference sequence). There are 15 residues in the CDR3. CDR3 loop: CASRDTGFSGNTIYF.

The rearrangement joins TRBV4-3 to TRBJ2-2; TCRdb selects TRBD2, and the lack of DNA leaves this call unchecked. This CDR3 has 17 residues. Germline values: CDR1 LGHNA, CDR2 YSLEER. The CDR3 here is CASSRSLAGDNTGELFF.

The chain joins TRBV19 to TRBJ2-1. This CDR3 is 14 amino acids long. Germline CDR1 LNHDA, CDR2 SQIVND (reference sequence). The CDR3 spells CASSIYSENYQQFF.

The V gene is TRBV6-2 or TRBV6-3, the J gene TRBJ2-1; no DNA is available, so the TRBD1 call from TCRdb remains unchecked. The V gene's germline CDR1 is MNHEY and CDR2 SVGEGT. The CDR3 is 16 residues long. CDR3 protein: CASSIGQGIPYNEQFF.

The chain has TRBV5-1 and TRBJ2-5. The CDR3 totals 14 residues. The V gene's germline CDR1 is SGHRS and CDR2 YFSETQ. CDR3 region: CASSLGLYQETQYF. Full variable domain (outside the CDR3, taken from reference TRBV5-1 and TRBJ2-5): KAGVTQTPRYLIKTRGQQVTLSCSPISGHRSVSWYQQTPGQGLQFLFEYFSETQRNKGNFPGRFSGRQFSNSRSEMNVSTLELGDSALYLCASSLGLYQETQYFGPGTRLLVL.

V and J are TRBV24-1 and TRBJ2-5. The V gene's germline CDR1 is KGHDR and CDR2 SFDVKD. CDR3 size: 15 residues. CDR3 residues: CATASDEPYQETQYF.

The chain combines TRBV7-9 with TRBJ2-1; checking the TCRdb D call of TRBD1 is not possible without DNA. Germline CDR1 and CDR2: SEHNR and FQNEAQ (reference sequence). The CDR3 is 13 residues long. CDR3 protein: CASSGVGRGEQFF. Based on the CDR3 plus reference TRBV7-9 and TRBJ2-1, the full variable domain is DTGVSQNPRHKITKRGQNVTFRCDPISEHNRLYWYRQTLGQGPEFLTYFQNEAQLEKSRLLSDRFSAERPKGSFSTLEIQRTEQGDSAMYLCASSGVGRGEQFFGPGTRLTVL.

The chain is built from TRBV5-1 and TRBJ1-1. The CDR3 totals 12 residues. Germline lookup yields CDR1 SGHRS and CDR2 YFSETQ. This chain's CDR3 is CASSFRGNEAFF.

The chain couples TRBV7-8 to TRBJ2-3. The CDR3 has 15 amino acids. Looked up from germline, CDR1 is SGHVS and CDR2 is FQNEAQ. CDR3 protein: CASSPVLRRTDTQYF.

CDR3 loop: CSARIRSGYGYTF. The V gene is TRBV20-1, the J gene TRBJ1-2. The germline CDR1 and CDR2 sequences are DFQATT and SNEGSKA (reference sequence). The CDR3 runs to 13 residues.

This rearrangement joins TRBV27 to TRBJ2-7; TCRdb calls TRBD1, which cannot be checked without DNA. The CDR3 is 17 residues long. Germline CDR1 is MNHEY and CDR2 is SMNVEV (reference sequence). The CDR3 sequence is CASSLRPQGLMGYEQYF.

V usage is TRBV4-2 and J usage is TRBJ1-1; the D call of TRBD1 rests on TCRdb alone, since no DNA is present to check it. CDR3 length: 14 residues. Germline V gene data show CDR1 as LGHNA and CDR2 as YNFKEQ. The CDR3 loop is CASLLGTNDIEAFF.

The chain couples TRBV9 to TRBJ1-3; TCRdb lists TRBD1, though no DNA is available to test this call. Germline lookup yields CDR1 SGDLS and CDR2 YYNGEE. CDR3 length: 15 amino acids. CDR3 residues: CASSAYGTAGNTIYF.

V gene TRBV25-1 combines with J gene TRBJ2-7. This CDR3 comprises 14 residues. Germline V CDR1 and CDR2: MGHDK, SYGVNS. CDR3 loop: CASSSSGGLYEQYF.

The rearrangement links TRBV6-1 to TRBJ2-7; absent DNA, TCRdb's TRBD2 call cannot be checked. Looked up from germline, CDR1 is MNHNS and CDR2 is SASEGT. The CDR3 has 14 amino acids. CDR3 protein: CASRVDGMAYEQYF.

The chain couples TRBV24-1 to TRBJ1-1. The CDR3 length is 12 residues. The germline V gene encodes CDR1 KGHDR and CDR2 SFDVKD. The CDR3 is CATSDAGTEAFF.

The CDR3 loop is CASSLFRLAGRLHNEQFF. This sequence joins TRBV12-3 or TRBV12-4 and TRBJ2-1; the D call from TCRdb, TRBD2, cannot be confirmed without DNA. The CDR3 contains 18 residues.

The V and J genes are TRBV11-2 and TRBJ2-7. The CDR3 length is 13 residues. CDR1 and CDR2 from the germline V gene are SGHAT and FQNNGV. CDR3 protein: CASSLPRHYEQYF.